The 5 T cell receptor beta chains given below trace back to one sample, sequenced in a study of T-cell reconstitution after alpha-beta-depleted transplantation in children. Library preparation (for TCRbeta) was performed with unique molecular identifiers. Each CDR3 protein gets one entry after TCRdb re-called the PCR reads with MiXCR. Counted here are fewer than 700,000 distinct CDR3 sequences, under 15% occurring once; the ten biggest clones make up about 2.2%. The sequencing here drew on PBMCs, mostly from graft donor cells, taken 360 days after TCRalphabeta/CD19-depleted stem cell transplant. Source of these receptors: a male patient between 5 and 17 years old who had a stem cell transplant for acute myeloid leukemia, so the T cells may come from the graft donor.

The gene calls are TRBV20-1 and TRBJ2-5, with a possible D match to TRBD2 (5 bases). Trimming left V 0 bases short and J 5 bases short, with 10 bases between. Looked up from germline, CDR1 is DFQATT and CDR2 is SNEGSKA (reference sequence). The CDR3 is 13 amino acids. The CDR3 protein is CSARDPPGETQYF. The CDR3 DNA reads TGCAGTGCTAGAGATCCGCCGGGGGAGACCCAGTACTTC.

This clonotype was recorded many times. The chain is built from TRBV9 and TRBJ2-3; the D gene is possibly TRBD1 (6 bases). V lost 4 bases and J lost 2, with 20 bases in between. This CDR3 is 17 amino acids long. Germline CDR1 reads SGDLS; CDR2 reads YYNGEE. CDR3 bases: TGTGCCAGCAGCCCTCGAACAGGGACACCCATCACAGATACGCAGTATTTT. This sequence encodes CASSPRTGTPITDTQYF.

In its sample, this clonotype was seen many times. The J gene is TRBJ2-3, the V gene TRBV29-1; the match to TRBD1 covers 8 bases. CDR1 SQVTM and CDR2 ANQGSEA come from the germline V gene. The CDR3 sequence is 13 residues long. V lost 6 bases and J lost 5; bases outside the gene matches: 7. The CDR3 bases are TGCAGCGTAGCGGACAGGGTGGTAGATACGCAGTATTTT. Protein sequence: CSVADRVVDTQYF.

The CDR3 reads CASSWDSPFGANTGELFF. In DNA form, the CDR3 reads TGTGCCAGTAGCTGGGACAGCCCCTTCGGGGCGAACACCGGGGAGCTGTTTTTT. V is TRBV19 and J is TRBJ2-2, with 7 bases fitting TRBD1. The length of the CDR3 is 18 residues. V lost 6 bases to trimming and J lost 0 bases; unmatched junction nucleotides: 13. Germline CDR1 and CDR2: LNHDA and SQIVND (reference sequence).

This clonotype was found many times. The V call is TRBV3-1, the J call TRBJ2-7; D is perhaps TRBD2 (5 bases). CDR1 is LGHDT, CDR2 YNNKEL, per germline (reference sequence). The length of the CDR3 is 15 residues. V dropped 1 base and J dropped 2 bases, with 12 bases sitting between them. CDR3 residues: CASSQVRTPAYEQYF. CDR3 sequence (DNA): TGTGCCAGCAGCCAAGTACGGACTCCTGCCTACGAGCAGTACTTC.